This T cell receptor (beta chain) was found in a study of T cells in Graves' hyperthyroidism and ophthalmopathy. V shed 3 bases, J shed 7 bases, and the junction held 3 bases outside the gene matches. Germline V gene lookup returns CDR1 MGHDK and CDR2 SYGVNS. CDR3 size: 13 residues. Amplified TCR beta CDR3 regions derived from RNA transcripts. RT-PCR in the first round (using the HTBI primer set) targeted the TCR CDR3. TCRdb analysed the multiplex PCR reads with MiXCR anew, one entry per CDR3 protein. This table holds about 600,000 distinct CDR3 sequences, 14% found once. This clonotype came up a few times. An approximately 10 ml volume of fresh peripheral blood provided the PBMCs.

The specimen was blood. V and J are TRBV25-1 and TRBJ2-5; 9 bases agree with TRBD2. This clonotype was sampled from a woman in her late teens or twenties with Graves' ophthalmopathy. The CDR3 loop is CASSDGGGGTQYF. The CDR3 bases are TGTGCCAGCAGTGATGGCGGGGGGGGGACCCAGTACTTC.